Given below is one T cell receptor (beta chain) in context. Its antigen is currently unknown. CDR3 length: 16 amino acids. V lost 4 bases and J lost 7; bases outside the gene matches: 10. The germline V gene encodes CDR1 PRHDT and CDR2 FYEKMQ (reference sequence). The data stem from a study of identical twins. Whole-study results and caveats: Models underestimated out-of-frame TCR alpha sharing in monozygotic twins.

In TCRdb, the 5' RACE reads were re-called with MiXCR into one record per CDR3 protein. The profile covers approximately 500,000 distinct CDR3 sequences, with roughly 26% appearing a single time and just under 3% taken by the ten largest. These records were also assigned to another study, of T cells expressing NK-cell markers. That investigation notes: Sorting of alpha-beta TCR T cells alone was achieved in several experiments with an anti-gamma-delta TCR antibody.

This clonotype originated in a woman aged 18 to 35 in good health. Sequencing was performed on CD4+ T cells sorted from blood. The chain links TRBV13 to TRBJ2-1; 10 bases map to TRBD2. DNA of the CDR3: TGTGCCAGCAGCTCAATGAGAGCGGGAGGGCCTAATGAGCAGTTCTTC. Amino acids: CASSSMRAGGPNEQFF.